Listed here are 9 T cell receptor beta chains from one sample, sequenced in a study of T cells after somatic rescue of genetic block. Method: immunoSEQ multiplex PCR; TCRdb's copy keeps in-frame clones and lacks some. The sample holds 110,000 or so clones; around 90% are singletons and the top ten take over 1.1%. Material: peripheral blood mononuclear cells (PBMCs). These receptor sequences come from a young woman.

This chain uses TRBV5-1 with TRBJ2-2, with D uncertain. Trimming took off 2 bases at V and 2 bases at J, with 7 bases between the two ends. CDR3 length equals 14 residues. Germline lookup yields CDR1 SGHRS and CDR2 YFSETQ. The CDR3 DNA follows: TGCGCCAGCAGCTTCGGCAGAAACACCGGGGAGCTGTTTTTT. Its protein is CASSFGRNTGELFF.

The chain has TRBV7-3 and TRBJ1-6; D ambiguous. Between the trimmed V and J ends, which lost 4 bases and 3 bases, there was a span of 7 bases. CDR1 SGHTA and CDR2 FQGTGA come from the germline V gene. CDR3 length: 14 amino acids. The CDR3 nucleotides are TGTGCCAGCAGCTCTCAGTACTATAATTCACCCCTCCACTTT. Its translation is CASSSQYYNSPLHF.

This sequence joins TRBV21-1 and TRBJ2-1; the D call of TRBD1 is as the table states it, not checked on the DNA. TRBV21-1 counts as a pseudogene. The CDR3 loop spans 16 amino acids. The CDR3 nucleotides are TGTGCCAGCAGTCAGAACAGGGTAGCGCGGAACAATGAGCAGTTCTTC. This gives the protein CASSQNRVARNNEQFF.

CDR3 amino acids: CASGGGSSNYGYTF. The CDR3 coding sequence is TGTGCTAGTGGTGGGGGAAGCTCTAACTATGGCTACACCTTC. The genes are TRBV12-5 and TRBJ1-2; weak D call: TRBD1 (5 bases). CDR1 is LGHNT, CDR2 FRNRAP, per germline. CDR3 length equals 14 residues. Trimming took 5 bases from V and 0 from J, leaving 10 bases between them.

This rearrangement joins TRBV6-5 to TRBJ1-3; a weak D match, TRBD1 (6 bases). Per germline, CDR1 MNHEY and CDR2 SVGAGI. CDR3 length: 11 residues. V gave up 10 bases and J gave up 4 bases, with 8 bases separating them. CDR3 bases: TGTGCCACGCAGGGGGGAAACACCATATATTTT. Translation gives CATQGGNTIYF.

The chain employs TRBV4-2 and TRBJ1-1, with a possible D match to TRBD1 (5 bases). Germline lookup yields CDR1 LGHNA and CDR2 YNFKEQ. The length of the CDR3 is 14 residues. V was cut by 1 base and J by 4 bases, with 10 bases left in between. In DNA, the CDR3 is TGTGCCAGCAGCCAAGGGAATGGGGGCACTGAAGCTTTCTTT. It is translated as CASSQGNGGTEAFF.

The genes are TRBV11-2 and TRBJ2-3; TRBD2 aligns across 8 bases. The trim removed 0 bases at V and 5 bases at J, leaving 13 bases unmatched. This CDR3 is built from 18 residues. Germline lookup yields CDR1 SGHAT and CDR2 FQNNGV. CDR3 coding DNA: TGTGCCAGCAGCTTAGATTCATTGGTAGCGGGGAGGATAGATACGCAGTATTTT. Amino acids: CASSLDSLVAGRIDTQYF.

The DNA of the CDR3 is TGTGCCAGCAGCGTAGATACGCTGGAGCAGTTCTTC. Translating it yields CASSVDTLEQFF. This chain joins TRBV9 and TRBJ2-1; D call uncertain. V was trimmed by 0 bases and J by 10 bases, leaving 8 bases between them. The length of the CDR3 is 12 residues. The germline V gene has CDR1 SGDLS and CDR2 YYNGEE.

The rearrangement links TRBV6-5 to TRBJ1-4; D is possibly TRBD1 (5 bases). The CDR3 consists of 15 residues. Germline V gene data show CDR1 as MNHEY and CDR2 as SVGAGI. Trimming shortened V by 0 bases and J by 8 bases, and 13 bases separated the two germline ends. The CDR3 bases are TGTGCCAGCAGTTACTCGGGTACAGGCCCCGAAAAACTGTTTTTT. Translation gives CASSYSGTGPEKLFF.